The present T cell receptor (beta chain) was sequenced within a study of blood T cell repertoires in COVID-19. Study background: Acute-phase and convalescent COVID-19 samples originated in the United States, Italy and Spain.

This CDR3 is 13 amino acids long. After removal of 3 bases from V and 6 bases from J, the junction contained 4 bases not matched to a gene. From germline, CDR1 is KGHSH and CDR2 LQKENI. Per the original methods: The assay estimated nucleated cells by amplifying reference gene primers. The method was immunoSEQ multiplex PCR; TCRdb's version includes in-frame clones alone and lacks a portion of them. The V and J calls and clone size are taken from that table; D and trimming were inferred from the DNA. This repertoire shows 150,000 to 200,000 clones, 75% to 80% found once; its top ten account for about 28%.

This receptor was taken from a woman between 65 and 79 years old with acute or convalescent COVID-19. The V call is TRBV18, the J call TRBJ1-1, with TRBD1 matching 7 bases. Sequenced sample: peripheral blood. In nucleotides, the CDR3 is TGTGCCAGCTCACCCGGACAGGTGTCTGAAGCTTTCTTT. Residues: CASSPGQVSEAFF.